The T cell receptor (beta chain) described here comes from a study of blood T cell repertoires in COVID-19. The CDR3 loop spans 13 amino acids. Germline trimming cut 6 bases from V and 2 bases from J; bases unmatched to any gene: 2. CDR1 and CDR2 from the germline V gene are MNHEY and SMNVEV (reference sequence). Authors' processing steps: Estimation of nucleated cell counts relied on the amplification of reference gene primers. TCRdb's copy holds only in-frame clones and misses some; the assay was immunoSEQ multiplex PCR. Clone size and the V and J calls come from that table; the DNA yielded D and trimming. The repertoire consists of under 130,000 clones, with roughly 82% occurring once and the leading ten covering around 12%.

The sequencing sample was made of peripheral blood. The sequence derives from a human donor in a cohort sampled during active COVID-19. The rearrangement joins TRBV27 to TRBJ2-7, with TRBD2 identical over 9 bases. CDR3 sequence (DNA): TGTGCCAGCAGGTTAGCGGGGGCCTACGAGCAGTACTTC. As protein: CASRLAGAYEQYF.